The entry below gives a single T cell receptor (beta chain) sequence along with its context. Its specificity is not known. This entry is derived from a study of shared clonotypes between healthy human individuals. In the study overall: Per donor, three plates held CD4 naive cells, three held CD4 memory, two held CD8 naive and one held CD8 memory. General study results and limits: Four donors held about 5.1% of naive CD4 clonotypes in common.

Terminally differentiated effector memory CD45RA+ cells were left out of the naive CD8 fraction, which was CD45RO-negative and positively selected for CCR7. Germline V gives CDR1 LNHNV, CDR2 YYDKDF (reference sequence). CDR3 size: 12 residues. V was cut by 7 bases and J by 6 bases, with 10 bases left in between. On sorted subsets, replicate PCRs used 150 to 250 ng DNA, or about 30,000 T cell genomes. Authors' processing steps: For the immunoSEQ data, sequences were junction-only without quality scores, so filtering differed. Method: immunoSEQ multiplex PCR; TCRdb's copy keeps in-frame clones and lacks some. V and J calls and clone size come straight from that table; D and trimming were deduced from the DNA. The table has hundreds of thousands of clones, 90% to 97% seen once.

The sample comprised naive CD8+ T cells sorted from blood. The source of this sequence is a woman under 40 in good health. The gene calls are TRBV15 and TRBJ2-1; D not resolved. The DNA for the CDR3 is TGTGCCACCATCGGGTTTGGCAATGAGCAGTTCTTC. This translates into CATIGFGNEQFF.